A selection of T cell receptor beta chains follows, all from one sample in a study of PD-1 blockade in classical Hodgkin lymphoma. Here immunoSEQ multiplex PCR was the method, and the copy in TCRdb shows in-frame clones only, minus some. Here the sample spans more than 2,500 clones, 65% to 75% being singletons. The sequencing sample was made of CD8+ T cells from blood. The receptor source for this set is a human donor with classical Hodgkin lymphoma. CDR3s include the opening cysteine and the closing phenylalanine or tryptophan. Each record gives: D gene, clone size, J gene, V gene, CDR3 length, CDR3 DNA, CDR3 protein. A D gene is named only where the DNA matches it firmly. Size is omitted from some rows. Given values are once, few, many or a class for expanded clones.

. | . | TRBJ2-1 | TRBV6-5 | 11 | TGTGCCAGCAGCGAAATGGGAGAGCAGTTCTTC | CASSEMGEQFF
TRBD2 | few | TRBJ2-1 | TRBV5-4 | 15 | TGTGCCAGCAGCTTGGTCGGGGACTATTACAATGAGCAGTTCTTC | CASSLVGDYYNEQFF
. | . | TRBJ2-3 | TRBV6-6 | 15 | TGTGCCAGCGGGGCACCGGGACTCGAGGCGGATACGCAGTATTTT | CASGAPGLEADTQYF
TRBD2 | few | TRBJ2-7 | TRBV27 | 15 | TGTGCCAGCCAAAGGGGTAGCGGGACCCCCTACGAGCAGTACTTC | CASQRGSGTPYEQYF
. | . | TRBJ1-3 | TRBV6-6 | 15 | TGTGCCAGTGAGACACAACCTTACTCTGGAAACACCATATATTTT | CASETQPYSGNTIYF
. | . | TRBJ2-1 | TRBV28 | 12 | TGTGCCAGCAGTTTGGGAGTCGATGAGCAGTTCTTC | CASSLGVDEQFF
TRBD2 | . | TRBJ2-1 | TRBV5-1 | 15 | TGCGCCAGCAGCTTGGCCGTTCCAGGGAGGGATGAGCAGTTCTTC | CASSLAVPGRDEQFF
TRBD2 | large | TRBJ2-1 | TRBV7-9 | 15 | TGTGCCAGCAGCTTTGCGACGGGACTAATCCATGAGCAGTTCTTC | CASSFATGLIHEQFF
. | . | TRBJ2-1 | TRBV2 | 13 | TGTGCCAGCAGTGAGGGACCTTACAATGAGCAGTTCTTC | CASSEGPYNEQFF
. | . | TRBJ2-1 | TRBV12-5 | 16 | TGTGCTAGTGGCCTGTCAGGGCCCCCATTCTACAATGAGCAGTTCTTC | CASGLSGPPFYNEQFF
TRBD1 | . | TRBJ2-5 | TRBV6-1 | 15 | TGTGCCAGCACTCCGGGACAGGGGTACCAAGAGACCCAGTACTTC | CASTPGQGYQETQYF
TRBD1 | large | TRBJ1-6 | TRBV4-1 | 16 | TGCGCCAGCAGCAAACCACCCGGGACAGTGGAATCACCCCTCCACTTT | CASSKPPGTVESPLHF
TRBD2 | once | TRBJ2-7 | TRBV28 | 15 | TGTGCCAGCAGCTTGGAGGGACTAGCGGGAGGTGAGCAGTACTTC | CASSLEGLAGGEQYF
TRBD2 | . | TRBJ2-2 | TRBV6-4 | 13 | TGTGCCAGCAGTCTAGCGGACACCGGGGAGCTGTTTTTT | CASSLADTGELFF
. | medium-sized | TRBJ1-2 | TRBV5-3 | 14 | TGTGCCAGAAGCGTGGACCCCAGATTCTACGGCTACACCTTC | CARSVDPRFYGYTF
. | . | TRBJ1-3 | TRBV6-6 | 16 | TGTGCCAGCATATCCTGGGCAGGGAAATATGGAAACACCATATATTTT | CASISWAGKYGNTIYF
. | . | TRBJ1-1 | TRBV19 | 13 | TGTGCCAGTAGTATTTCGCGGAACACTGAAGCTTTCTTT | CASSISRNTEAFF
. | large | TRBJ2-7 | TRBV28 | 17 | TGTGCCAGCAGTTTGCCCGACTTAGGTGGTCTCTCCTACGAGCAGTACTTC | CASSLPDLGGLSYEQYF
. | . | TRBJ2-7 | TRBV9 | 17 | TGTGCCAGCAGCGTAGAAGGCGGAGCCCCTTTCTCCTACGAGCAGTACTTC | CASSVEGGAPFSYEQYF
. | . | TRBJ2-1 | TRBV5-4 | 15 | TGTGCCAGCAGCTTTCAGGCAAGCTCCTACAATGAGCAGTTCTTC | CASSFQASSYNEQFF